The 13 T cell receptor beta chains below come from one sample, sequenced in a study of blood T cell repertoires in COVID-19. The method was immunoSEQ multiplex PCR; TCRdb's version includes in-frame clones alone and lacks a portion of them. Of approximately 83,000 clones in the sample, 75% to 85% were seen once. Sequenced sample: peripheral blood. The source of these receptors is a woman of 80 years or more with acute or convalescent COVID-19.

This clone has a single count. The V and J genes are TRBV21-1 and TRBJ1-4. TRBV21-1 counts as a pseudogene. The CDR3 runs to 14 residues. This chain's CDR3 is CASISPGGNEKLFF. CDR3 bases: TGTGCCAGCATCTCACCGGGAGGCAATGAAAAACTGTTTTTT.

The V gene is TRBV7-2, the J gene TRBJ1-1, with a possible D match to TRBD1 (5 bases). The V gene's germline CDR1 is SGHTA and CDR2 FQGNSA. The V end lost 1 base, the J end lost 11 bases, and 11 bases lay between the germline ends. The CDR3 totals 12 residues. CDR3 region: CASSLEAGPAFF. CDR3 coding DNA: TGTGCCAGCAGCTTAGAGGCAGGGCCGGCTTTCTTT.

This sequence joins TRBV7-2 and TRBJ2-7; the D gene is possibly TRBD2 (7 bases). The CDR3 runs 14 residues. The V gene's germline CDR1 is SGHTA and CDR2 FQGNSA. V was clipped by 11 bases and J by 6 bases, with 23 bases between them. CDR3 amino acids: CASYPGQGRAEQYF. The CDR3 region has the DNA TGTGCCTCCTACCCGGGCCAGGGGAGGGCCGAGCAGTACTTC. The full variable domain, with the rest looked up from reference TRBV7-2 and TRBJ2-7, is GAGVSQSPSNKVTEKGKDVELRCDPISGHTALYWYRQSLGQGLEFLIYFQGNSAPDKSGLPSDRFSAERTGGSVSTLTIQRTQQEDSAVYLCASYPGQGRAEQYFGPGTRLTVT.

The chain uses TRBV13 and TRBJ2-5, with TRBD2 as a possible D gene (6 bases). V lost 4 bases and J 5 bases, leaving 14 bases between the germline ends. The CDR3 is 14 amino acids. Germline V gives CDR1 PRHDT, CDR2 FYEKMQ (reference sequence). The CDR3 region has the DNA TGTGCCAGCAGCTCCTCGTCAAGCGGGGAGACCCAGTACTTC. It is translated as CASSSSSSGETQYF.

V gene TRBV7-2 combines with J gene TRBJ1-1; D might be TRBD1 (5 bases). Germline V gene lookup returns CDR1 SGHTA and CDR2 FQGNSA. CDR3 length equals 14 residues. V was shortened by 5 bases and J by 4 bases, with 14 bases between the two germline ends. For the CDR3, the DNA is TGTGCCAGCAGCCGGGGGGGGGTTGTCACTGAAGCTTTCTTT. Protein sequence: CASSRGGVVTEAFF.

V and J are TRBV4-3 and TRBJ1-4; the D gene is possibly TRBD1 (5 bases). Germline values: CDR1 LGHNA, CDR2 YSLEER. Trimming stripped 2 bases from V and 7 bases from J, with 17 bases between. This CDR3 region has 16 residues. The CDR3 sequence is CASSQRLDNIGEKLFF. CDR3 DNA: TGCGCCAGCAGCCAACGCCTGGACAATATAGGTGAAAAACTGTTTTTT.

This clone showed up just a few times. The rearrangement joins TRBV5-5 to TRBJ2-7; TRBD1 might be the D (6 bases). The germline gives CDR1 SGHKS, CDR2 YYEKEE (reference sequence). V lost 0 bases and J 4 bases, leaving 8 bases between the germline ends. The CDR3 runs 13 residues. CDR3 amino acids: CASSLGTEYEQYF. CDR3 bases: TGTGCCAGCAGCTTGGGGACAGAGTACGAGCAGTACTTC.

The chain is built from TRBV13 and TRBJ2-3; TRBD1 matches at 7 bases. Per the germline V gene, CDR1 is PRHDT and CDR2 is FYEKMQ (reference sequence). The CDR3 sequence is 17 residues long. V shed 3 bases and J 1 base; nucleotides not matched to a gene: 10. DNA for the CDR3: TGTGCCAGCAGCTTCCGGAGTGGGACAGACGGCACAGATACGCAGTATTTT. Its translation is CASSFRSGTDGTDTQYF.

The chain links TRBV27 to TRBJ2-7; the D gene is possibly TRBD2 (6 bases). The germline gives CDR1 MNHEY, CDR2 SMNVEV (reference sequence). V gave up 5 bases and J gave up 4 bases, with 15 bases separating them. CDR3 length equals 14 residues. DNA of the CDR3: TGTGCCAGCAGTGCGCGGACGGCGGGGTACGAGCAGTACTTC. Protein: CASSARTAGYEQYF.

The V gene is TRBV4-2, the J gene TRBJ2-3; TRBD2 aligns across 13 bases. This CDR3 region has 17 residues. With V trimmed by 4 bases and J by 1 base, 5 bases remained unmatched. Germline V CDR1 and CDR2: LGHNA, YNFKEQ. The CDR3 loop reads CASSPDGLAGGTDTQYF. DNA of the CDR3: TGTGCCAGCAGCCCTGACGGACTAGCGGGGGGCACAGATACGCAGTATTTT.

This clone was counted only a few times. The chain links TRBV5-6 to TRBJ1-1; D not certain. Germline CDR1 SGHDT, CDR2 YYEEEE. This CDR3 spans 14 amino acids. V lost 0 bases to trimming and J lost 0 bases, with 6 bases between them. CDR3 DNA sequence: TGTGCCAGCAGCTTGGGCCAGATGAACACTGAAGCTTTCTTT. Translated: CASSLGQMNTEAFF.

The DNA for the CDR3 is TGTGCCAGCAGTTACTCAGAGGGAACCGAATCTACGCAGTATTTT. This encodes CASSYSEGTESTQYF. The chain has TRBV6-2 or TRBV6-3 and TRBJ2-3; D perhaps matches TRBD2 (5 bases). This CDR3 comprises 15 residues. Looked up from germline, CDR1 is MNHEY and CDR2 is SVGEGT. V lost 0 bases and J 8 bases, leaving 15 bases between the germline ends.

The chain combines TRBV28 with TRBJ1-5, with 7 bases matching TRBD1. The CDR3 is 12 amino acids. Germline V gene sequence: CDR1 MDHEN, CDR2 SYDVKM. V shed 6 bases, J shed 5 bases, and the junction held 1 base outside the gene matches. The CDR3 reads CASRTGYQPQHF. Here the CDR3 DNA reads TGTGCCAGCAGGACAGGGTATCAGCCCCAGCATTTT. Full variable domain (missing parts from reference TRBV28 and TRBJ1-5): DVKVTQSSRYLVKRTGEKVFLECVQDMDHENMFWYRQDPGLGLRLIYFSYDVKMKEKGDIPEGYSVSREKKERFSLILESASTNQTSMYLCASRTGYQPQHFGDGTRLSIL.